What follows are 23 T cell receptor beta chains derived from one specimen sequenced in a study of post-analysis software for immune sequencing data. The library was made from cDNA and included unique molecular identifiers. TCRdb reprocessed the PCR reads via MiXCR and lists one record per CDR3 protein. The table records 450,000 to 650,000 distinct CDR3 sequences, roughly two fifths of them present only once. General study results and limits: A handful of TRBV segments were significantly more frequent in patients than in controls. TRBV5-6, TRBV5-1 and TRBV20-1 were among these segments.

These receptors have no known antigen. Sequencing input: blood. These receptors were taken from a girl between 5 and 17 years old with multiple sclerosis.

This chain uses TRBV7-8 with TRBJ1-1; D ambiguous. Trimming took off 5 bases at V and 4 bases at J, with 17 bases between the two ends. Germline V gene sequence: CDR1 SGHVS, CDR2 FQNEAQ. The CDR3 totals 15 residues. In nucleotides, the CDR3 is TGTGCCAGCAGCGCTAGGGAGGGCGGTGCCACTGAAGCTTTCTTT. It encodes CASSAREGGATEAFF.

This clonotype showed up just once. This chain uses TRBV18 with TRBJ2-1, with 12 positions matching TRBD1. The CDR3 is 15 amino acids. V lost 6 bases, J lost 5 bases, and 5 bases stayed unmatched. CDR1 is KGHSH, CDR2 LQKENI, per germline. For the CDR3, the DNA is TGTGCCAGCTCGCGGGGACAGGGGGCCCACAATGAGCAGTTCTTC. This translates into CASSRGQGAHNEQFF.

This clonotype was detected a few times. The V call is TRBV12-3 or TRBV12-4, the J call TRBJ2-3, with D hard to call. Trimming took off 7 bases at V and 1 base at J, with 6 bases between the two ends. The CDR3 runs 12 residues. As DNA, the CDR3 is TGTGCCAGCACCTTAGGCACAGATACGCAGTATTTT. Its protein product is CASTLGTDTQYF.

This rearrangement joins TRBV12-3 or TRBV12-4 to TRBJ1-2; TRBD1 might be the D (6 bases). V was clipped by 3 bases and J by 4 bases, with 12 bases between them. The length of the CDR3 is 14 residues. The CDR3 here is CASSFSGQFYGYTF. The CDR3 DNA is TGTGCCAGCAGTTTTTCCGGACAGTTCTATGGCTACACCTTC.

The J gene is TRBJ2-6, the V gene TRBV29-1; no clear D gene. V gave up 3 bases and J gave up 3 bases, with 9 bases separating them. Looked up from germline, CDR1 is SQVTM and CDR2 is ANQGSEA. The CDR3 has 14 residues. DNA of the CDR3: TGCAGCGTTGAGGGGAACCGTGGGGCCAACGTCCTGACTTTC. Amino acids: CSVEGNRGANVLTF.

V is TRBV20-1 and J is TRBJ1-5; the match to TRBD1 covers 7 bases. The germline CDR1 and CDR2 sequences are DFQATT and SNEGSKA (reference sequence). The length of the CDR3 is 15 residues. Unmatched junction bases numbered 5, after V lost 2 bases and J lost 1 base. The CDR3 here is CSARRTGISNQPQHF. CDR3 coding DNA: TGCAGTGCTAGACGGACAGGAATAAGCAATCAGCCCCAGCATTTT.

This clonotype was counted once. This rearrangement joins TRBV7-2 to TRBJ2-4; D is possibly TRBD2 (5 bases). The DNA end is a closer match to TRBJ2-7, so the J assignment may be wrong. Germline values: CDR1 SGHTA, CDR2 FQGNSA. The CDR3 is 15 residues long. In nucleotides, the CDR3 is TGTGCCAGCAGCTTAGGAGGGCTCGACTCCTACGAGCAGTACTTC. Its translation is CASSLGGLDSYEQYF.

The sample holds a few counts of this clonotype. The chain couples TRBV7-2 to TRBJ2-7; no clear D. There are 16 residues in the CDR3. Germline CDR1 and CDR2: SGHTA and FQGNSA. V was cut by 4 bases and J by 1 base, with 17 bases left in between. CDR3 bases: TGTGCCAGCAGCTATGACGGCCCCAACCTATCCTACGAGCAGTACTTC. This sequence encodes CASSYDGPNLSYEQYF.

The V gene is TRBV7-9, the J gene TRBJ2-7; the match to TRBD1 covers 10 bases. CDR1 is SEHNR and CDR2 is FQNEAQ in the germline V gene (reference sequence). The CDR3 totals 16 residues. Unmatched junction bases numbered 8, after V lost 5 bases and J lost 1 base. CDR3 in amino acids: CASSAKTGGQSYEQYF. DNA for the CDR3: TGTGCCAGCAGCGCCAAGACAGGGGGCCAGTCCTACGAGCAGTACTTC.

The chain joins TRBV12-3 or TRBV12-4 to TRBJ1-5; no reliable D call. Trimming took 5 bases from V and 5 from J, leaving 10 bases between them. There are 13 residues in the CDR3. The CDR3 DNA is TGTGCCAGCAGTCTCTCGACTTATCAGCCCCAGCATTTT. Translating gives CASSLSTYQPQHF.

This clonotype was counted between two and nine times. The chain combines TRBV20-1 with TRBJ2-7; D perhaps matches TRBD1 (6 bases). The V end was cut by 2 bases, the J end by 6 bases, with 14 bases between. Germline V gene data show CDR1 as DFQATT and CDR2 as SNEGSKA (reference sequence). CDR3 size: 13 residues. CDR3 protein: CSARPRGHPEQYF. The CDR3 coding sequence is TGCAGTGCTAGACCCCGGGGACATCCCGAGCAGTACTTC.

This chain joins TRBV29-1 and TRBJ2-7; no definite D call. V was clipped by 2 bases and J by 4 bases, with 15 bases between them. CDR1 is SQVTM and CDR2 is ANQGSEA in the germline V gene. The length of the CDR3 is 14 residues. DNA of the CDR3: TGCAGCGTTGAAAATAAGGGTACAGAGTACGAGCAGTACTTC. The encoded protein is CSVENKGTEYEQYF.

The V call is TRBV10-2, the J call TRBJ2-2, with TRBD2 matching over 12 bases. Per germline, CDR1 WSHSY and CDR2 SAAADI. CDR3 length: 15 amino acids. The ends lost 4 bases at V and 5 bases at J; junction bases unmatched: 2. CDR3 sequence reads: CASSGLAGGTGELFF. CDR3 coding DNA: TGCGCCAGCAGTGGTCTAGCGGGAGGGACCGGGGAGCTGTTTTTT.

The J gene is TRBJ1-2, the V gene TRBV12-3 or TRBV12-4, with TRBD1 matching over 7 bases. This CDR3 contains 13 residues. J lost 6 bases, V lost 6 bases, and 7 bases had no gene match. As DNA, the CDR3 is TGTGCCAGCAGGACGACAGGGCCTGATGGCTACACCTTC. Translation gives CASRTTGPDGYTF.

This clonotype came up a few times. The genes are TRBV29-1 and TRBJ2-3; no firm D call. V was cut by 8 bases and J by 5 bases, with 11 bases left in between. CDR1 and CDR2 from the germline V gene are SQVTM and ANQGSEA. The length of the CDR3 is 11 residues. CDR3 residues: CSPTFRDTQYF. Written as DNA, the CDR3 is TGCAGCCCGACTTTTAGAGATACGCAGTATTTT.

This chain joins TRBV5-1 and TRBJ2-7; TRBD1 or TRBD2 may be the D gene (5 bases each). CDR3 size: 16 residues. Trimming took 2 bases from V and 0 from J, leaving 15 bases between them. Germline-derived CDR1 and CDR2 are SGHRS and YFSETQ. The CDR3 DNA sequence: TGCGCCAGCAGCTTAAAAACAGGTGGGAGCTCCTACGAGCAGTACTTC. This sequence encodes CASSLKTGGSSYEQYF.

The rearrangement joins TRBV5-1 to TRBJ2-7; D may match TRBD1 or TRBD2 (6 bases each). Germline V gives CDR1 SGHRS, CDR2 YFSETQ. V lost 2 bases to trimming and J lost 4 bases, with 10 bases between them. The CDR3 spans 13 residues. The CDR3 sequence: CASSLGGQYEQYF. As DNA, the CDR3 is TGCGCCAGCAGCTTAGGGGGGCAATACGAGCAGTACTTC.

The chain links TRBV4-1 to TRBJ2-1, with D perhaps being TRBD1 or TRBD2 (5 bases each). CDR1 is MGHRA and CDR2 is YSYEKL in the germline V gene. The V end lost 7 bases, the J end lost 6 bases, and 13 bases lay between the germline ends. This CDR3 contains 13 residues. CDR3 amino acids: CASNGPGRNEQFF. In DNA form, the CDR3 reads TGCGCCAGCAATGGGCCGGGGCGCAATGAGCAGTTCTTC.

This rearrangement joins TRBV20-1 to TRBJ1-2, with D unresolved. Germline CDR1 and CDR2: DFQATT and SNEGSKA (reference sequence). Trimming took 0 bases from V and 9 from J, leaving 8 bases between them. The CDR3 extends over 11 amino acids. CDR3 sequence: CSARDPPSYTF. The CDR3 nucleotides read TGCAGTGCTAGAGATCCCCCTAGCTACACCTTC.

The chain joins TRBV20-1 to TRBJ2-4; D unresolved. The end of the DNA fits TRBJ2-7 better, so the J call may be wrong. From germline, CDR1 is DFQATT and CDR2 SNEGSKA (reference sequence). The CDR3 is 14 residues long. Written as DNA, the CDR3 is TGCAGTGCTAGAGATGTCCGGGCCCAGTACGAGCAGTACTTC. Its translation: CSARDVRAQYEQYF.

The chain uses TRBV18 and TRBJ2-1, with D tentatively TRBD1 or TRBD2 (5 bases each). The CDR3 runs 14 residues. The ends were cut back, 6 bases at V and 5 bases at J, with 14 bases in the middle. Germline CDR1 KGHSH, CDR2 LQKENI. The CDR3 region has the DNA TGTGCCAGCTCCCCGGTGGGGGTCGACAATGAGCAGTTCTTC. Residues: CASSPVGVDNEQFF.

V gene TRBV6-2 or TRBV6-3 combines with J gene TRBJ1-1, with D possibly being TRBD1 (5 bases). Germline V CDR1 and CDR2: MNHEY, SVGEGT. V shed 2 bases and J shed 6 bases, with 16 bases lying between them. This CDR3 has 15 amino acids. CDR3 residues: CASSYERVWGAEAFF. The CDR3 nucleotides read TGTGCCAGCAGTTACGAAAGGGTTTGGGGGGCTGAAGCTTTCTTT.

The chain is built from TRBV18 and TRBJ2-6, with unresolved D. V was clipped by 0 bases and J by 2 bases, with 8 bases between them. Germline CDR1 is KGHSH and CDR2 is LQKENI. The CDR3 consists of 16 residues. The CDR3 here is CASSPPGRTGANVLTF. The CDR3 DNA sequence: TGTGCCAGCTCACCACCGGGCCGGACTGGGGCCAACGTCCTGACTTTC.